This T cell receptor beta chain is from a study of Graves' ophthalmopathy and Graves' hyperthyroidism listed by TCRdb under 2018. Background for the entire study: Peripheral blood was collected at initial diagnosis, prior to any treatment. TCR beta repertoire signatures were used to distinguish Graves' ophthalmopathy from Graves' hyperthyroidism and to predict progression to ophthalmopathy. In total, 135 blood samples were TCR-sequenced: 40 to 45 ophthalmopathy, over 70 hyperthyroidism and approximately 17 hyperthyroidism-to-ophthalmopathy patients. To explore V-J signatures distinguishing ophthalmopathy from hyperthyroidism, a discovery set of some 100 patients (more than 40 ophthalmopathy, over 55 stable hyperthyroidism) was enrolled. For independent validation, a separate cohort was made up of approximately 19 hyperthyroidism patients plus 17 patients who later progressed from hyperthyroidism to ophthalmopathy. In five or six hyperthyroidism patients, T-cell repertoires of thyroid tissue and blood were compared. Following sampling, methimazole starting at 30 mg daily was administered to hyperthyroidism patients, and high-dose intravenous methylprednisolone was administered to ophthalmopathy patients. For training and testing, the roughly 100 patients in the discovery cohort were randomly divided in a 7:3 ratio.

Stable hyperthyroidism was defined as no progression to ophthalmopathy within 18 months of follow-up. Hyperthyroidism patients were newly diagnosed, with disease duration under 2 months, and aged 18 to 65 years. Patients with other autoimmune diseases, uncontrolled infections, pregnancy or lactation were excluded. Diagnosis was based on clinical symptoms, serum thyroxine, TRAb, thyroid ultrasound and orbital computed tomography. Using Ficoll-Paque density gradient centrifugation, PBMCs were isolated from approximately 11 ml of fresh peripheral blood. Total RNA was extracted using Trizol reagent, and RNA quality was checked on an Agilent 2100 Bioanalyzer. What the authors observed across the whole study: In cross-validation, the 13-signature model distinguished ophthalmopathy from stable hyperthyroidism with about 87% sensitivity and nearly 82% specificity, and in the test set the corresponding values were approximately 80% and 68%. In validation, the model predicted ophthalmopathy progression with 55% to 71% sensitivity and approximately 72% specificity; 12 predicted patients were CT-confirmed with GO in a median of about 6.1 months. Sample size was not statistically predetermined, and group allocation was not concealed from the investigators. Among expanded thyroid clonotypes with frequency above 0.001, most also showed up in blood, which suggests that blood repertoires may reflect the thyroid immune response.

For repertoire sequencing, the TCR beta CDR3 regions were amplified from RNA transcripts. The first round of RT-PCR was done with HTBI primers and the Qiagen OneStep RT-PCR kit, and was followed by a second round of multiplex PCR, then size selection and purification. Libraries were sequenced on an Illumina HiSeq2000 using paired-end 100 bp reads. The source study handled its data this way. SOAPnuke was used to process the reads, removing any read that contained adapters or uncalled bases, had a mean Phred below 15, or lacked an exact match to the constant primer or identifier. COPE v1.2.5 was used to merge the high-quality paired reads. Each unique nucleotide sequence was defined as a clonotype, and clonotypes were aligned to IMGT TRB V, D and J references with MiTCR v1.1. Analysis was restricted to V-J combinations with a frequency above 0.0001, which covered just over 98% of repertoires. A TCR clonal expansion and chaos score per V-J combination was defined as the ratio of F50 clonal expansion to chaos observed in the TCRdist matrix. Welch's t-statistics and random forest were used to reduce features to about 14 V-J combinations, which were fed into a naive Bayes classifier. The Morisita-Horn index was used to measure how similar the thyroid and blood repertoires were. Starting from the raw public reads, TCRdb applied fastp trimming at Q25, assembled clones with MiXCR and retained in-frame beta chains. One record per CDR3 amino acid sequence lists the most common genes and DNA. The V and J calls were determined by TCRdb, not by the authors. The sample yields hundreds of thousands of distinct CDR3 sequences; 20% to 25% were counted once. The ten most abundant clones make up roughly 6.9% of the sample.

The CDR3 has 16 amino acids, counting the end cysteine and phenylalanine. Only the CDR3 DNA stays, 48 bases, in frame from base 1. A distance of 15 bases separates the germline ends of V and J, which lose 3 bases and 3 bases respectively. As to this clonotype: Its specific antigen is unknown. It has no much larger one-base neighbor in the sample; base qualities were not kept.

The TCR was taken from a young woman with stable Graves' hyperthyroidism. Some clones in this sample may be carry-over from other donors' samples. Donor details come from another sample of the same person, matched by shared clones. The chain employs TRBV12-3 or TRBV12-4 and TRBJ1-5; no confident D gene assignment can be made. The sample taken for sequencing was peripheral blood. In nucleotides, the sequence is TGTGCCAGCAGTTTTCGATCGGTCGGATCCAATCAGCCCCAGCATTTT. It is translated as CASSFRSVGSNQPQHF.